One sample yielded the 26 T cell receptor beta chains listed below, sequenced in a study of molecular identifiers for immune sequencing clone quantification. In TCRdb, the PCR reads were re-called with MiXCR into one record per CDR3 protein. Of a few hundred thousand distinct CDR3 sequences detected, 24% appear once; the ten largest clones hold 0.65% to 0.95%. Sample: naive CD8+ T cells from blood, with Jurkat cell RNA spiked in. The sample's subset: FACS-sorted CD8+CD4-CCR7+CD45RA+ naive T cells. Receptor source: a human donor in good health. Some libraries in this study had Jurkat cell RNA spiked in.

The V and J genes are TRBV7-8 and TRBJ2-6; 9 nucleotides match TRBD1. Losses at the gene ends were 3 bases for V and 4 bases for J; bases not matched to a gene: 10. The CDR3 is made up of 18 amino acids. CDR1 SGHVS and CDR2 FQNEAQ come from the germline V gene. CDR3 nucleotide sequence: TGTGCCAGCAGCTTTAAAATACAGGGGGCGTGGGGGGCCAACGTCCTGACTTTC. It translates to CASSFKIQGAWGANVLTF.

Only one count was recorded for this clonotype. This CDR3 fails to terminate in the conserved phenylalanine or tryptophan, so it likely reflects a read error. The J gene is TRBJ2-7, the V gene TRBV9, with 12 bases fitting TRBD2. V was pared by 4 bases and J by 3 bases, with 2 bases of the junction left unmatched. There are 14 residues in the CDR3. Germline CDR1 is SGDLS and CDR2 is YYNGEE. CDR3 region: CASSPGLAGYEQYL. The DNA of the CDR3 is TGTGCCAGCAGCCCGGGACTAGCGGGCTACGAGCAGTACCTC.

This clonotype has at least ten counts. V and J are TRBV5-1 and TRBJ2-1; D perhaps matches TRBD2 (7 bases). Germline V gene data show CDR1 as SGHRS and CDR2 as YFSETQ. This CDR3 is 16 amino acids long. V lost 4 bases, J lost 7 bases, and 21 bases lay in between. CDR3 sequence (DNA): TGCGCCAGCAGCCCCGCACAGGGAGGACTAGTTAATGAGCAGTTCTTC. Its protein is CASSPAQGGLVNEQFF. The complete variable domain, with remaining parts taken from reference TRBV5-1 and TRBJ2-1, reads KAGVTQTPRYLIKTRGQQVTLSCSPISGHRSVSWYQQTPGQGLQFLFEYFSETQRNKGNFPGRFSGRQFSNSRSEMNVSTLELGDSALYLCASSPAQGGLVNEQFFGPGTRLTVL.

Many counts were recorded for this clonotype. The CDR3 sequence: CSARTGGYEQYF. The DNA for the CDR3 is TGCAGTGCTAGGACAGGGGGCTACGAGCAGTACTTC. V usage is TRBV20-1 and J usage is TRBJ2-7; 9 positions match TRBD1. CDR1 is DFQATT and CDR2 is SNEGSKA in the germline V gene (reference sequence). The CDR3 totals 12 residues. J was trimmed by 3 bases and V by 3 bases; bases with no gene match: 0.

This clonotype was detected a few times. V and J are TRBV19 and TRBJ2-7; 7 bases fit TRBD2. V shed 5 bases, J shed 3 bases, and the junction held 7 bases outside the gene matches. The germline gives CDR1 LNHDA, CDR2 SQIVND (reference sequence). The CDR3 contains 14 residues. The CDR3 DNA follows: TGTGCCAGTAGTCTCACTAGCGCAAGCTACGAGCAGTACTTC. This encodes CASSLTSASYEQYF.

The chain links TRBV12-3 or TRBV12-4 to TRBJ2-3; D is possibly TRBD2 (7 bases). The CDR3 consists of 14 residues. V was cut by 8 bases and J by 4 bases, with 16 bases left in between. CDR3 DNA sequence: TGTGCCAGCGTATGGGGGGGCCGTGCAGATACGCAGTATTTT. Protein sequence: CASVWGGRADTQYF.

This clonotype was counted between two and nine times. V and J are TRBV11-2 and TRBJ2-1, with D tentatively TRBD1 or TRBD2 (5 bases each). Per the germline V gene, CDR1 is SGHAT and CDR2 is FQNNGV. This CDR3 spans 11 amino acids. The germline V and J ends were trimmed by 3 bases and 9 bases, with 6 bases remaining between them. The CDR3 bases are TGTGCCAGCAGCTTCGGGACTGAGCAGTTCTTC. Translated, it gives CASSFGTEQFF.

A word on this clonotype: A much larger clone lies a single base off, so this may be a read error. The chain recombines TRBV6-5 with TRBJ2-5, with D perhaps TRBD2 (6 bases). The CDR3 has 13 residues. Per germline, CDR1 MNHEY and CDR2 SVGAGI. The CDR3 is CANSYSGVETQYF. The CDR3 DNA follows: TGTGCCAACAGTTACTCGGGGGTGGAGACCCAGTACTTC.

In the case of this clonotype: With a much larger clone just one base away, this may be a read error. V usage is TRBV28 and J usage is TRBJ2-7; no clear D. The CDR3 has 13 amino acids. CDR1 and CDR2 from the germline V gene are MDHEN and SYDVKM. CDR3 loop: CASSFGRPAERYF. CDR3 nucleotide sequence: TGTGCCAGCAGTTTCGGGCGGCCGGCCGAGCGGTACTTC.

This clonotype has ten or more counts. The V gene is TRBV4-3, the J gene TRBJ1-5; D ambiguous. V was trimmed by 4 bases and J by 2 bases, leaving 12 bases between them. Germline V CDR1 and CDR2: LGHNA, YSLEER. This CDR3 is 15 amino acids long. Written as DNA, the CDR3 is TGCGCCAGCAGCCCAAACCCTCAGGGCAATCAGCCCCAGCATTTT. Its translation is CASSPNPQGNQPQHF.

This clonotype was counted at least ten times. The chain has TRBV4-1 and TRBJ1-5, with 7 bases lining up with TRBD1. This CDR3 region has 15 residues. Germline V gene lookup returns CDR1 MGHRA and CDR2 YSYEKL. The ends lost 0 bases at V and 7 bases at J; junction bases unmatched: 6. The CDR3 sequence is CASSQEKTGWQPQHF. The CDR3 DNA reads TGCGCCAGCAGCCAAGAAAAGACAGGGTGGCAGCCCCAGCATTTT.

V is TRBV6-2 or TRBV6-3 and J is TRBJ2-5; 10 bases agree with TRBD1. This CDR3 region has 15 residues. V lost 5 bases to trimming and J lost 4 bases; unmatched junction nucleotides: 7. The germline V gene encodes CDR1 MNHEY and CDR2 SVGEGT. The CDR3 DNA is TGTGCCAGCAGTCGGGACAGGGGCTGGGCAGAGACCCAGTACTTC. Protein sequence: CASSRDRGWAETQYF.

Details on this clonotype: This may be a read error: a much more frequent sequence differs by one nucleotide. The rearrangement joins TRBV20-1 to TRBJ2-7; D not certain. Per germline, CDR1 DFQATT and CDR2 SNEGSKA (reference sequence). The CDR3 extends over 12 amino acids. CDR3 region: CSARPQSYERYF. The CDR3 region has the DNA TGCAGTGCTAGACCGCAGAGCTACGAGCGGTACTTC.

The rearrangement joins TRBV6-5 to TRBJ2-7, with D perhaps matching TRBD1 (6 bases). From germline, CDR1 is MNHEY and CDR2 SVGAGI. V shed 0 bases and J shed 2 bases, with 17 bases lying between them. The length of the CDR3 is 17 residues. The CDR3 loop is CASSYSFSWGPAYEQYF. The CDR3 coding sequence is TGTGCCAGCAGTTACTCGTTTTCGTGGGGGCCGGCCTACGAGCAGTACTTC.

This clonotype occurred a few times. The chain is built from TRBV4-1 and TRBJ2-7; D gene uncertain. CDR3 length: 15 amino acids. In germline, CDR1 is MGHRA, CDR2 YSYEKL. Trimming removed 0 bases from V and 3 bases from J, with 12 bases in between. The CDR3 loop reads CASSQDYKVVYEQYF. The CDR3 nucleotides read TGCGCCAGCAGCCAAGATTATAAGGTAGTCTACGAGCAGTACTTC.

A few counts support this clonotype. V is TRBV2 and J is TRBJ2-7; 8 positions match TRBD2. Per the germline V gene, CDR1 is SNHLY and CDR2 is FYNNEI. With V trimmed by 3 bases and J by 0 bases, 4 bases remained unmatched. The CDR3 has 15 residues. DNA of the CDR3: TGTGCCAGCAGTGATCAGCGGGAGTACTCCTACGAGCAGTACTTC. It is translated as CASSDQREYSYEQYF. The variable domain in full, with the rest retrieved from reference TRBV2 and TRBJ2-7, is EPEVTQTPSHQVTQMGQEVILRCVPISNHLYFYWYRQILGQKVEFLVSFYNNEISEKSEIFDDQFSVERPDGSNFTLKIRSTKLEDSAMYFCASSDQREYSYEQYFGPGTRLTVT.

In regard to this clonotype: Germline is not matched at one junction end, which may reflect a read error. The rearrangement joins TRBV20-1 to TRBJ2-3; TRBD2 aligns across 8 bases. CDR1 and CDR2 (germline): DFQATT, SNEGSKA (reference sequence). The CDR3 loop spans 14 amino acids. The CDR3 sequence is CSAGIAGLTDTQCF. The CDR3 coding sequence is TGCAGTGCAGGGATAGCGGGGCTCACAGATACGCAGTGTTTT.

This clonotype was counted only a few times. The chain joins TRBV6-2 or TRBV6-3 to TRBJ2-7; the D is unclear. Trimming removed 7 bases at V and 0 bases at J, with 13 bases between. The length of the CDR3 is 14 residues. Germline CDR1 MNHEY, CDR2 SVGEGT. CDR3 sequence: CASKVRTSSYEQYF. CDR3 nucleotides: TGTGCCAGCAAGGTGCGGACGAGCTCCTACGAGCAGTACTTC.

CDR3 bases: TGCGCCAGCAGCCAAGACAGGGCTAGCGGGGTTAGCACAGATACGCAGTATTTT. Its protein is CASSQDRASGVSTDTQYF. The chain has TRBV4-3 and TRBJ2-3; TRBD2 matches 9 bases. V shed 0 bases, J shed 0 bases, and the junction held 7 bases outside the gene matches. The CDR3 is made up of 18 amino acids. Germline assignment: CDR1 LGHNA and CDR2 YSLEER.

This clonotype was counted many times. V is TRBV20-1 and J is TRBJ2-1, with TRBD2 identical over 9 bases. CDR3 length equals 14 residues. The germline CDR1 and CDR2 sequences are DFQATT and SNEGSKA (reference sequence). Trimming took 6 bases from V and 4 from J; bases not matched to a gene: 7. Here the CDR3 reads CSAWSGGLYNEQFF. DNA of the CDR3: TGCAGTGCCTGGAGCGGGGGGCTGTACAATGAGCAGTTCTTC.

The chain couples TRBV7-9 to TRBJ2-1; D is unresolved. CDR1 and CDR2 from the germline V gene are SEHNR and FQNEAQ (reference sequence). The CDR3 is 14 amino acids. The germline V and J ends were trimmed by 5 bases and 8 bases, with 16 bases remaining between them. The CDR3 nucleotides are TGTGCCAGCAGCCCCGGGCCCACTATCCATGAGCAGTTCTTC. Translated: CASSPGPTIHEQFF.

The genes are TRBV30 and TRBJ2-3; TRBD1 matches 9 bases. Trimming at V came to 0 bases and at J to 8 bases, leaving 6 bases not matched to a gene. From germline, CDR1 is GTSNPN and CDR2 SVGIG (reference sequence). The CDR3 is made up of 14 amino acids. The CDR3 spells CAWSVGQGHSTQYF. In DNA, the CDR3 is TGTGCCTGGAGTGTGGGACAGGGTCATAGTACGCAGTATTTT.

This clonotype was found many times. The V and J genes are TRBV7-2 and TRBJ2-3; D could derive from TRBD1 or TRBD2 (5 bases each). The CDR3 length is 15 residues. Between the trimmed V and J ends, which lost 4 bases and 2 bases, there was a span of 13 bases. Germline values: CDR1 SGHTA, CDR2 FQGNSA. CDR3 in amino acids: CASSSGLGTTDTQYF. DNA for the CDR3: TGTGCCAGCAGCTCCGGTCTGGGGACCACAGATACGCAGTATTTT.

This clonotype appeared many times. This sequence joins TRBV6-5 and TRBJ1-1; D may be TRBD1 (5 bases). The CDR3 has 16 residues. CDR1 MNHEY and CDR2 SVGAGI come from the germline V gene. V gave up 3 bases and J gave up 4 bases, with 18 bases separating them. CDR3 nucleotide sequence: TGTGCCAGCAGTTATACTTCAAGTGGGGGTGGCACTGAAGCTTTCTTT. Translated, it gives CASSYTSSGGGTEAFF.

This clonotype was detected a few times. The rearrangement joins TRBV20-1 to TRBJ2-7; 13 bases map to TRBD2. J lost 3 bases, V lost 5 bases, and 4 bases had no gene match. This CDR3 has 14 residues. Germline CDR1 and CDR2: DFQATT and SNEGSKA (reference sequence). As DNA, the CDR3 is TGCAGTGCTCCCCGGACTAGCGGGGGCTACGAGCAGTACTTC. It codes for CSAPRTSGGYEQYF.

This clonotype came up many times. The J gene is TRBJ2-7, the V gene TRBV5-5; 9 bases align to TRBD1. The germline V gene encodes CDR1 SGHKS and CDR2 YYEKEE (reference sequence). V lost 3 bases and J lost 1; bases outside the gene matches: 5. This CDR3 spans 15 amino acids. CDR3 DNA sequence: TGTGCCAGCAGCTCGCGTGGGACAGGGTCCTACGAGCAGTACTTC. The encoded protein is CASSSRGTGSYEQYF.